What follows are 9 T cell receptor beta chains derived from one specimen sequenced in a study of cytomegalovirus exposure and HLA in healthy donors. Both 60 Vbeta primers and 13 Jbeta primers went into the PCR. Data came from immunoSEQ multiplex PCR; TCRdb stores just in-frame clones and leaves some out. The profile shows roughly 180,000 clones, just under 80% of them singletons. Source material: PBMCs. These receptors all come from a man aged 30 to 45 in good health and CMV-seronegative.

V is TRBV7-9 and J is TRBJ1-6; the D gene is possibly TRBD1 (6 bases). Trimming left V 3 bases short and J 10 bases short, with 10 bases between. The CDR3 length is 13 residues. Germline V gives CDR1 SEHNR, CDR2 FQNEAQ (reference sequence). CDR3 loop: CASSFRQDSPLHF. The CDR3 region has the DNA TGTGCCAGCAGCTTCCGACAGGACTCACCCCTCCACTTT.

This chain joins TRBV2 and TRBJ2-7; a weak D match, TRBD2 (6 bases). There are 15 residues in the CDR3. V lost 2 bases, J lost 1 base, and 12 bases lay in between. Germline loops: CDR1 SNHLY, CDR2 FYNNEI. The CDR3 here is CASSERAGPSYEQYF. The DNA of the CDR3 is TGTGCCAGCAGTGAACGAGCGGGTCCGTCCTACGAGCAGTACTTC. Together with reference TRBV2 and TRBJ2-7, the CDR3 gives the full variable domain: EPEVTQTPSHQVTQMGQEVILRCVPISNHLYFYWYRQILGQKVEFLVSFYNNEISEKSEIFDDQFSVERPDGSNFTLKIRSTKLEDSAMYFCASSERAGPSYEQYFGPGTRLTVT.

This chain links TRBV2 with TRBJ1-1; D may be TRBD1 (6 bases). Germline V gene data show CDR1 as SNHLY and CDR2 as FYNNEI. V was clipped by 4 bases and J by 10 bases, with 16 bases between them. The CDR3 runs 13 residues. CDR3 amino acids: CASSVPGEWGAFF. The DNA of the CDR3 is TGTGCCAGCAGTGTTCCAGGGGAATGGGGAGCTTTCTTT.

This clone was picked up a small number of times. This chain connects TRBV6-5 to TRBJ2-1; the D gene is possibly TRBD1 (5 bases). V dropped 4 bases and J dropped 0 bases, with 13 bases sitting between them. This CDR3 has 16 residues. In germline, CDR1 is MNHEY, CDR2 SVGAGI. The CDR3 region is CASSFLTAHSYNEQFF. The CDR3 DNA is TGTGCCAGCAGTTTCCTGACAGCTCACTCCTACAATGAGCAGTTCTTC.

CDR3 DNA sequence: TGTGCCTGGAGTGTACGGGGGGCTTGGGACATTCAGTACTTC. Protein product: CAWSVRGAWDIQYF. The gene calls are TRBV30 and TRBJ2-4; the D gene is possibly TRBD2 (7 bases). The V end lost 0 bases, the J end lost 8 bases, and 14 bases lay between the germline ends. Germline V gene data show CDR1 as GTSNPN and CDR2 as SVGIG (reference sequence). The CDR3 totals 14 residues. Full variable domain (missing parts from reference TRBV30 and TRBJ2-4): SQTIHQWPATLVQPVGSPLSLECTVEGTSNPNLYWYRQAAGRGLQLLFYSVGIGQISSEVPQNLSASRPQDRQFILSSKKLLLSDSGFYLCAWSVRGAWDIQYFGAGTRLSVL.

This clone was observed a few times. The V call is TRBV6-4, the J call TRBJ2-1; TRBD2 matches at 8 bases. CDR1 and CDR2 from the germline V gene are MRHNA and SNTAGT. Trimming took 4 bases from V and 3 from J; bases not matched to a gene: 2. This CDR3 spans 14 amino acids. The CDR3 reads CASSAGTSYNEQFF. The CDR3 nucleotides are TGTGCCAGCAGTGCCGGGACTAGCTACAATGAGCAGTTCTTC.

The rearrangement joins TRBV30 to TRBJ2-7; 7 bases are a match to TRBD1. V gave up 0 bases and J gave up 2 bases; unmatched junction bases: 7. Germline V gives CDR1 GTSNPN, CDR2 SVGIG (reference sequence). The CDR3 is 15 amino acids. The CDR3 bases are TGTGCCTGGAGTGTGAAGGGGGCTGGAACCTACGAGCAGTACTTC. It encodes CAWSVKGAGTYEQYF. The entire variable domain, with the rest obtained from reference TRBV30 and TRBJ2-7, is as follows: SQTIHQWPATLVQPVGSPLSLECTVEGTSNPNLYWYRQAAGRGLQLLFYSVGIGQISSEVPQNLSASRPQDRQFILSSKKLLLSDSGFYLCAWSVKGAGTYEQYFGPGTRLTVT.

This clone has only a few counts. The CDR3 nucleotides are TGTGCCAGCAGCGCAGGAATCTTCTCTGGAAACACCATATATTTT. Translated, it gives CASSAGIFSGNTIYF. This rearrangement joins TRBV6-5 to TRBJ1-3; D gene uncertain. Trimming took off 6 bases at V and 0 bases at J, with 12 bases between the two ends. CDR3 length: 15 residues. The V gene's germline CDR1 is MNHEY and CDR2 SVGAGI.

The rearrangement links TRBV5-1 to TRBJ1-1; D ambiguous. Trimming shortened V by 1 base and J by 2 bases, and 9 bases separated the two germline ends. Germline CDR1 and CDR2: SGHRS and YFSETQ. The CDR3 is 14 residues long. CDR3 amino acids: CASSLSAGNTEAFF. Written as DNA, the CDR3 is TGCGCCAGCAGCTTGAGTGCAGGCAACACTGAAGCTTTCTTT.